These 25 T cell receptor beta chains came from one sample sequenced in a study of blood T cell repertoires in COVID-19. Some clones are missing from TCRdb's copy, which holds only in-frame ones; the method was immunoSEQ multiplex PCR. Found here are some 180,000 clones, approximately 83% of them singletons; the top ten hold roughly 2%. Sample: peripheral blood. The receptors come from a woman of 80 years or more with acute or convalescent COVID-19.

This sequence joins TRBV5-1 and TRBJ2-7; D unclear. The CDR3 spans 13 residues. Deletions cut 4 bases from V and 2 bases from J, with 10 bases between. Germline V lookup: CDR1 SGHRS, CDR2 YFSETQ. CDR3 protein: CASSPTPTYEQYF. CDR3 nucleotides: TGCGCCAGCAGCCCAACTCCTACCTACGAGCAGTACTTC. The full variable domain, completed using reference TRBV5-1 and TRBJ2-7, is KAGVTQTPRYLIKTRGQQVTLSCSPISGHRSVSWYQQTPGQGLQFLFEYFSETQRNKGNFPGRFSGRQFSNSRSEMNVSTLELGDSALYLCASSPTPTYEQYFGPGTRLTVT.

The gene calls are TRBV24-1 and TRBJ1-1; D perhaps matches TRBD1 (6 bases). This CDR3 has 15 amino acids. Looked up from germline, CDR1 is KGHDR and CDR2 is SFDVKD. V lost 8 bases and J 5 bases, leaving 20 bases between the germline ends. This CDR3 is CATTTNRARRTEAFF. The CDR3 DNA reads as TGTGCCACCACGACGAACAGGGCCCGGAGGACTGAAGCTTTCTTT.

The rearrangement links TRBV6-6 to TRBJ1-1; possible D gene TRBD1, 5 bases. Trimming took 5 bases from V and 4 from J, leaving 8 bases between them. This CDR3 spans 12 amino acids. Germline CDR1 MNHNY, CDR2 SVGAGI (reference sequence). CDR3 nucleotide sequence: TGTGCCAGCAGTACCGGGGGCACTGAAGCTTTCTTT. It is translated as CASSTGGTEAFF.

The V call is TRBV9, the J call TRBJ1-1; possibly TRBD1 for D (5 bases). V was cut by 4 bases and J by 0 bases, with 10 bases left in between. This CDR3 has 14 amino acids. Germline lookup yields CDR1 SGDLS and CDR2 YYNGEE. The CDR3 loop is CASSPAGMNTEAFF. In DNA, the CDR3 is TGTGCCAGCAGCCCAGCAGGGATGAACACTGAAGCTTTCTTT.

This sequence joins TRBV4-1 and TRBJ2-7; no definite D call. The germline gives CDR1 MGHRA, CDR2 YSYEKL. The CDR3 is 16 residues long. Trimming left V 0 bases short and J 5 bases short, with 17 bases between. CDR3 DNA sequence: TGCGCCAGCAGCCAAGAATCCTCAGGCCAGGTCGACGAGCAGTACTTC. It translates to CASSQESSGQVDEQYF.

This clone was recorded a few times. The chain employs TRBV7-8 and TRBJ2-1; 13 nucleotides agree with TRBD2. The germline V gene has CDR1 SGHVS and CDR2 FQNEAQ. The CDR3 runs 17 residues. J lost 4 bases, V lost 5 bases, and 8 bases had no gene match. Here the CDR3 reads CASSPRTSGGKYNEQFF. In nucleotides, the CDR3 is TGTGCCAGCAGCCCGAGGACTAGCGGGGGCAAGTACAATGAGCAGTTCTTC.

This chain links TRBV6-5 with TRBJ2-7; TRBD1 agrees at 9 bases. This CDR3 contains 13 residues. V was pared by 9 bases and J by 3 bases, with 6 bases of the junction left unmatched. Germline CDR1 MNHEY, CDR2 SVGAGI. Written as DNA, the CDR3 is TGTGCCAGTTTACAGGGGGCTAGCTACGAGCAGTACTTC. Translating it yields CASLQGASYEQYF.

The V call is TRBV6-6, the J call TRBJ1-1; 8 positions match TRBD1. Unmatched junction bases numbered 3, after V lost 6 bases and J lost 9 bases. Germline loops: CDR1 MNHNY, CDR2 SVGAGI (reference sequence). CDR3 size: 11 residues. The CDR3 is CASSDRGQAFF. The CDR3 DNA follows: TGTGCCAGCAGCGACAGGGGCCAAGCTTTCTTT.

With regard to this clone: A read error may produce the germline difference seen at one junction end. The V and J genes are TRBV19 and TRBJ1-5, with D possibly being TRBD1 (5 bases). The CDR3 contains 14 residues. Germline CDR1 reads LNHDA; CDR2 reads SQIVND (reference sequence). The DNA of the CDR3 is TGTGCCAGTAGCGGGACTTACAACAATCAGCCCCGGCATTTT. It is translated as CASSGTYNNQPRHF.

The count of this clone is one. The J gene is TRBJ1-1, the V gene TRBV6-6, with a weak D call TRBD1 (5 bases). This CDR3 has 13 amino acids. The V end was cut by 2 bases, the J end by 3 bases, with 7 bases between. Germline loops: CDR1 MNHNY, CDR2 SVGAGI (reference sequence). CDR3 DNA sequence: TGTGCCAGCAGTTACCGCAGGGACACTGAAGCTTTCTTT. It yields the protein CASSYRRDTEAFF.

J is TRBJ2-1 and V is TRBV20-1; no firm D call. CDR3 size: 10 residues. The germline V gene encodes CDR1 DFQATT and CDR2 SNEGSKA (reference sequence). V lost 8 bases and J 5 bases, leaving 7 bases between the germline ends. The CDR3 is CSSADNEQFF. In DNA, the CDR3 is TGCAGTTCCGCGGACAATGAGCAGTTCTTC.

The chain couples TRBV5-1 to TRBJ2-5; 8 bases match TRBD2. Trimming at V came to 5 bases and at J to 3 bases, leaving 9 bases not matched to a gene. The CDR3 is 15 residues long. Germline CDR1 SGHRS, CDR2 YFSETQ. CDR3 DNA sequence: TGCGCCAGCAGTTTAGGAACTAGCGGCAAAGAGACCCAGTACTTC. This sequence encodes CASSLGTSGKETQYF.

The rearrangement joins TRBV5-1 to TRBJ2-2; D perhaps matches TRBD2 (5 bases). CDR1 is SGHRS and CDR2 is YFSETQ in the germline V gene. V lost 4 bases to trimming and J lost 7 bases, with 14 bases between them. This CDR3 is 14 amino acids long. The CDR3 protein is CASSTELEGGELFF. CDR3 nucleotide sequence: TGCGCCAGCAGCACCGAACTAGAGGGCGGGGAGCTGTTTTTT.

The chain combines TRBV2 with TRBJ1-2, with D perhaps TRBD1 (5 bases). This CDR3 contains 14 residues. Germline CDR1 reads SNHLY; CDR2 reads FYNNEI. The V gene lost 7 bases and the J gene lost 0 bases, with 12 bases spanning the gap. The CDR3 region is CASNPDRANYGYTF. The CDR3 DNA is TGTGCCAGCAACCCAGACAGAGCTAACTATGGCTACACCTTC.

The V call is TRBV28, the J call TRBJ1-5; no clear D gene. Trimming stripped 3 bases from V and 0 bases from J, with 12 bases between. The germline V gene encodes CDR1 MDHEN and CDR2 SYDVKM. The CDR3 runs 16 residues. The CDR3 region has the DNA TGTGCCAGCAGTTTTAGCCTACCGAATAGCAATCAGCCCCAGCATTTT. Protein sequence: CASSFSLPNSNQPQHF.

The chain recombines TRBV30 with TRBJ2-2, with 10 bases identical to TRBD1. The CDR3 has 15 residues. Trimming took 6 bases from V and 4 from J; bases not matched to a gene: 8. Germline CDR1 GTSNPN, CDR2 SVGIG (reference sequence). CDR3 in amino acids: CACPDRGLGTGELFF. The CDR3 coding sequence is TGTGCCTGCCCTGACAGGGGGCTGGGCACCGGGGAGCTGTTTTTT.

To note about this clone: A much bigger clone sits one base away, suggesting this may be a read error. The chain combines TRBV6-5 with TRBJ2-2; 7 positions match TRBD1. V trimming: 6 bases; J trimming: 0 bases; junction bases outside the gene matches: 4. CDR3 length: 15 amino acids. Germline CDR1 MNHEY, CDR2 SVGAGI. As DNA, the CDR3 is TGTGCCAGCAGCTCCGGGACAGCGAACACCGGGGAGCTGTTTTTT. Translated, it gives CASSSGTANTGELFF.

This chain links TRBV12-3 or TRBV12-4 with TRBJ2-7; 9 positions agree with TRBD1. The junction had 1 base not matched to a gene; V was cut back by 1 base and J by 6 bases. The CDR3 loop spans 13 amino acids. CDR3 region: CASSLGQGGEQYF. The CDR3 coding sequence is TGTGCCAGCAGTTTAGGACAGGGGGGCGAGCAGTACTTC.

The chain couples TRBV11-2 to TRBJ2-3; 7 positions match TRBD2. V shed 1 base, J shed 0 bases, and the junction held 4 bases outside the gene matches. CDR1 is SGHAT and CDR2 is FQNNGV in the germline V gene. The CDR3 is 16 amino acids. The CDR3, as DNA: TGTGCCAGCAGCTTAGGGGTTAGCGGGAGCACAGATACGCAGTATTTT. Amino acid sequence: CASSLGVSGSTDTQYF.

This chain links TRBV21-1 with TRBJ2-7; the table calls TRBD2, which could not be checked here. TRBV21-1 corresponds to a pseudogene. CDR3 size: 14 residues. The CDR3, as DNA: TGTGCCAGCAGCAAAGTTCGGGTGAACTACGAGCAGTACTTC. Its translation is CASSKVRVNYEQYF.

V gene TRBV10-3 combines with J gene TRBJ2-1; 7 positions match TRBD1. Germline assignment: CDR1 ENHRY and CDR2 SYGVKD. The CDR3 consists of 14 residues. Trimming at V came to 10 bases and at J to 0 bases, leaving 6 bases not matched to a gene. The chain's CDR3 is CATQGPNSYNEQFF. The CDR3 coding sequence is TGTGCCACACAGGGGCCTAACTCCTACAATGAGCAGTTCTTC.

The rearrangement links TRBV4-2 to TRBJ2-1; 7 bases fit TRBD1. This CDR3 is built from 16 residues. CDR1 LGHNA and CDR2 YNFKEQ come from the germline V gene. J lost 6 bases, V lost 3 bases, and 11 bases had no gene match. In nucleotides, the CDR3 is TGTGCCAGCAGCCAGAATACTCGGACAGGTTTCAATGAGCAGTTCTTC. Protein product: CASSQNTRTGFNEQFF.

The chain joins TRBV24-1 to TRBJ2-7, with TRBD2 as a possible D gene (5 bases). The V end lost 0 bases, the J end lost 5 bases, and 22 bases lay between the germline ends. This CDR3 has 18 amino acids. Germline CDR1 is KGHDR and CDR2 is SFDVKD. CDR3 coding DNA: TGTGCCACCAGTGATTTGCGGTCATACGTCGGAGAGGGAGACGAGCAGTACTTC. Translated: CATSDLRSYVGEGDEQYF.

The rearrangement links TRBV12-3 or TRBV12-4 to TRBJ1-1, with 7 bases aligning to TRBD1. This CDR3 has 13 residues. V lost 5 bases, J lost 7 bases, and 7 bases stayed unmatched. The CDR3 here is CASSLSRDSEAFF. Written as DNA, the CDR3 is TGTGCCAGCAGTCTTTCCCGGGACAGTGAAGCTTTCTTT.

The chain has TRBV7-9 and TRBJ2-7; D ambiguous. CDR1 and CDR2 (germline): SEHNR, FQNEAQ (reference sequence). The ends were cut back, 4 bases at V and 0 bases at J, with 13 bases in the middle. The CDR3 loop spans 15 amino acids. The CDR3 region is CASSYSVLDSYEQYF. The CDR3 coding sequence is TGTGCCAGCAGCTATAGTGTACTTGACTCCTACGAGCAGTACTTC.